The 18 T cell receptor beta chains reported below all come from one sample, sequenced in a study of technical replicates of blood from a handful of donors. The table came from immunoSEQ multiplex PCR; TCRdb's copy has only in-frame clones and leaves some out. The sample has 50,000 to 70,000 clones; approximately 86% are singletons. The sequenced sample was PBMCs. Every receptor here comes from a human donor in good health. Some clones in this sample may be carry-over from other donors' samples.

The V and J genes are TRBV7-9 and TRBJ1-1; D may be TRBD1 (5 bases). This CDR3 has 13 residues. Trimming stripped 3 bases from V and 2 bases from J, with 7 bases between. Germline V gene data show CDR1 as SEHNR and CDR2 as FQNEAQ (reference sequence). As DNA, the CDR3 is TGTGCCAGCAGCTTGACAGTTAACACTGAAGCTTTCTTT. This gives the protein CASSLTVNTEAFF.

V and J are TRBV4-2 and TRBJ2-1; 8 nucleotides align to TRBD2. The germline gives CDR1 LGHNA, CDR2 YNFKEQ. Germline trimming cut 1 base from V and 15 bases from J; bases unmatched to any gene: 17. CDR3 length: 16 residues. The CDR3 sequence is CASSQGVRLAGEAPFF. CDR3 DNA: TGTGCCAGCAGCCAAGGTGTCCGGCTAGCGGGCGAGGCCCCGTTCTTC.

This sequence joins TRBV19 and TRBJ2-7; 7 bases match TRBD1. The CDR3 is made up of 13 amino acids. Germline CDR1 LNHDA, CDR2 SQIVND (reference sequence). The ends lost 4 bases at V and 7 bases at J; junction bases unmatched: 7. CDR3 region: CASSKDRLREQYF. In nucleotides, the CDR3 is TGTGCCAGTAGTAAGGACAGGTTGCGGGAGCAGTACTTC.

J is TRBJ1-4 and V is TRBV5-4, with 7 bases aligning to TRBD1. CDR3 length: 15 residues. Germline V gene data show CDR1 as SGHNT and CDR2 as YYREEE (reference sequence). The V segment lost 4 bases and the J segment 8 bases; nucleotides outside the gene matches: 11. The CDR3 region is CASSRPDRVGEKLFF. The CDR3 DNA reads as TGTGCCAGCAGCAGGCCCGACAGGGTCGGAGAAAAACTGTTTTTT.

J is TRBJ1-5 and V is TRBV19; D uncertain. Germline V lookup: CDR1 LNHDA, CDR2 SQIVND (reference sequence). CDR3 size: 13 residues. Deletions cut 4 bases from V and 4 bases from J, with 8 bases between. Written as DNA, the CDR3 is TGTGCCAGTAGTAGACGGGAGAATCAGCCCCAGCATTTT. Translation: CASSRRENQPQHF. Full variable domain (outside the CDR3, taken from reference TRBV19 and TRBJ1-5): DGGITQSPKYLFRKEGQNVTLSCEQNLNHDAMYWYRQDPGQGLRLIYYSQIVNDFQKGDIAEGYSVSREKKESFPLTVTSAQKNPTAFYLCASSRRENQPQHFGDGTRLSIL.

The chain uses TRBV9 and TRBJ1-4; 9 nucleotides line up with TRBD1. Germline-derived CDR1 and CDR2 are SGDLS and YYNGEE. This CDR3 has 14 residues. The V gene end was trimmed by 3 bases and the J gene end by 8 bases; junction bases not matched to a gene: 5. CDR3: CASSAGTGREKLFF. Here the CDR3 DNA reads TGTGCCAGCAGCGCAGGGACAGGGAGGGAAAAACTGTTTTTT.

This clone was seen only a few times. This chain links TRBV29-1 with TRBJ1-6, with 7 bases identical to TRBD1. This CDR3 comprises 13 residues. V lost 6 bases and J lost 4; bases outside the gene matches: 3. Germline V gives CDR1 SQVTM, CDR2 ANQGSEA. The CDR3 reads CSVQTGYNSPLHF. The CDR3 DNA reads as TGCAGCGTACAGACAGGGTATAATTCACCCCTCCACTTT. The whole variable domain, filled in from reference TRBV29-1 and TRBJ1-6, reads SAVISQKPSRDICQRGTSLTIQCQVDSQVTMMFWYRQQPGQSLTLIATANQGSEATYESGFVIDKFPISRPNLTFSTLTVSNMSPEDSSIYLCSVQTGYNSPLHFGNGTRLTVT.

V usage is TRBV7-9 and J usage is TRBJ1-1; 8 nucleotides line up with TRBD1. The CDR3 consists of 12 residues. Germline-derived CDR1 and CDR2 are SEHNR and FQNEAQ (reference sequence). J gave up 10 bases and V 1 base, and 2 bases lay outside the gene matches. The chain's CDR3 is CASSLVQGAAFF. DNA of the CDR3: TGTGCCAGCAGCTTAGTTCAGGGGGCAGCTTTCTTT.

This sequence joins TRBV6-5 and TRBJ1-1; 8 bases map to TRBD1. From germline, CDR1 is MNHEY and CDR2 SVGAGI. This CDR3 comprises 14 residues. V gave up 4 bases and J gave up 5 bases; unmatched junction bases: 6. This CDR3 is CASSSGRGRTEAFF. Here the CDR3 DNA reads TGTGCCAGCAGTTCCGGCAGGGGGCGGACTGAAGCTTTCTTT.

The chain employs TRBV5-1 and TRBJ1-6; maybe TRBD1 (5 bases). Trimming cost V 0 bases and J 3 bases, with 7 bases left between them. The germline V gene has CDR1 SGHRS and CDR2 YFSETQ. This CDR3 is 15 amino acids long. The CDR3 coding sequence is TGCGCCAGCAGCTTGGTAGGGGTCTATAATTCACCCCTCCACTTT. Translation gives CASSLVGVYNSPLHF.

The chain carries TRBV7-3 and TRBJ1-1, with D uncertain. CDR1 is SGHTA and CDR2 is FQGTGA in the germline V gene. This CDR3 spans 14 amino acids. Between the trimmed V and J ends, which lost 5 bases and 4 bases, there was a span of 14 bases. CDR3 in DNA: TGTGCCAGCAGCCTTGCTGGAGCGGGCACTGAAGCTTTCTTT. Protein product: CASSLAGAGTEAFF.

In its sample, this clone was seen once. The chain couples TRBV11-1 to TRBJ2-7; 7 positions agree with TRBD2. J gave up 12 bases and V 1 base, and 12 bases lay outside the gene matches. The germline CDR1 and CDR2 sequences are SGHAT and FQDESV (reference sequence). This CDR3 comprises 14 residues. The CDR3 here is CASSLGRAGRDMYF. The DNA of the CDR3 is TGTGCCAGCAGCTTAGGGAGAGCGGGGCGAGACATGTACTTC.

V is TRBV15 and J is TRBJ1-2; D unclear. The germline gives CDR1 LNHNV, CDR2 YYDKDF (reference sequence). The length of the CDR3 is 14 residues. Trimming pared 0 bases from V and 8 bases from J, leaving 13 bases between. Here the CDR3 DNA reads TGTGCCACCAGCAGAGAACAAGACATGTGGGGCTACACCTTC. It yields the protein CATSREQDMWGYTF.

This chain's CDR3 is CASSVPGQGGEQYF. The CDR3 region has the DNA TGCGCCAGCAGCGTCCCGGGACAGGGTGGAGAGCAGTACTTC. This chain links TRBV4-1 with TRBJ2-7, with 9 bases lining up with TRBD1. V lost 5 bases, J lost 7 bases, and 9 bases stayed unmatched. This CDR3 contains 14 residues. Germline CDR1 reads MGHRA; CDR2 reads YSYEKL.

The genes are TRBV27 and TRBJ2-7; a weak D match, TRBD1 (6 bases). The CDR3 runs to 14 residues. The germline V gene has CDR1 MNHEY and CDR2 SMNVEV (reference sequence). V was trimmed by 1 base and J by 2 bases, leaving 9 bases between them. In DNA form, the CDR3 reads TGTGCCAGCAGTTTATTGGACAGCACCTACGAGCAGTACTTC. Encoded protein: CASSLLDSTYEQYF.

J is TRBJ2-6 and V is TRBV12-5; possibly TRBD1 for D (5 bases). Between the trimmed V and J ends, which lost 1 base and 2 bases, there was a span of 15 bases. CDR3 length equals 18 residues. Germline V gene lookup returns CDR1 LGHNT and CDR2 FRNRAP. The CDR3: CASGLGQGLGAGANVLTF. The CDR3 nucleotides are TGTGCTAGTGGTTTGGGTCAGGGATTAGGAGCTGGGGCCAACGTCCTGACTTTC.

V is TRBV20-1 and J is TRBJ1-1; a weak D match, TRBD1 (5 bases). V lost 6 bases and J lost 1, with 6 bases in between. The CDR3 has 11 amino acids. CDR1 is DFQATT and CDR2 is SNEGSKA in the germline V gene (reference sequence). This CDR3 is CSADRNTEAFF. DNA for the CDR3: TGCAGTGCAGACAGGAACACTGAAGCTTTCTTT.

The J gene is TRBJ1-1, the V gene TRBV29-1; no clear D. CDR1 SQVTM and CDR2 ANQGSEA come from the germline V gene. V lost 6 bases and J lost 6, with 14 bases in between. The CDR3 contains 12 residues. The CDR3 region has the DNA TGCAGCGTGGCGGGCTCCAACGCTGAAGCTTTCTTT. It encodes CSVAGSNAEAFF.